These 12 T cell receptor beta chains were all obtained from the same sample, sequenced in a study of shared clonotypes between healthy human individuals. Profiled with immunoSEQ multiplex PCR; TCRdb holds only in-frame clones, not every one. Among hundreds of thousands of clones listed, 97% were seen once. Sequencing used naive CD4+ T cells sorted from blood. The subset: CD45RA+ positively selected. Every receptor here comes from a woman in her twenties or thirties in good health.

Regarding this clone: Germline and junction disagree at one end, which may indicate a read error. This rearrangement joins TRBV7-9 to TRBJ1-2; D is ambiguous. Germline CDR1 is SEHNR and CDR2 is FQNEAQ (reference sequence). The CDR3 contains 15 residues. The DNA for the CDR3 is TGTGCCAGCAGATTAGCGGGGAAAGCGAACGGTGGCTACACCTTC. Translating it yields CASRLAGKANGGYTF. The entire variable domain, with the rest obtained from reference TRBV7-9 and TRBJ1-2, is as follows: DTGVSQNPRHKITKRGQNVTFRCDPISEHNRLYWYRQTLGQGPEFLTYFQNEAQLEKSRLLSDRFSAERPKGSFSTLEIQRTEQGDSAMYLCASRLAGKANGGYTFGSGTRLTVV.

This sequence joins TRBV19 and TRBJ2-1, with 9 bases lining up with TRBD2. The CDR3 sequence is 14 residues long. V dropped 3 bases and J dropped 6; count of bases not matched to a gene: 3. In germline, CDR1 is LNHDA, CDR2 SQIVND (reference sequence). CDR3 DNA sequence: TGTGCCAGTAGTATTTTAGCGGGAGCCAATGAGCAGTTCTTC. This sequence encodes CASSILAGANEQFF.

This sequence joins TRBV15 and TRBJ1-5; D gene ambiguous. Per germline, CDR1 LNHNV and CDR2 YYDKDF (reference sequence). CDR3 length: 16 residues. Trimming took 0 bases from V and 0 from J, leaving 9 bases between them. CDR3 DNA: TGTGCCACCAGCAGAGATCTTAATCCTAGCAATCAGCCCCAGCATTTT. It codes for CATSRDLNPSNQPQHF.

The chain couples TRBV6-1 to TRBJ2-7, with 9 bases lining up with TRBD1. There are 13 residues in the CDR3. After removal of 9 bases from V and 6 bases from J, the junction contained 9 bases not matched to a gene. The V gene's germline CDR1 is MNHNS and CDR2 SASEGT. This chain's CDR3 is CASIRGQGGEQYF. The DNA of the CDR3 is TGTGCCAGTATACGGGGACAGGGTGGCGAGCAGTACTTC.

This sequence joins TRBV14 and TRBJ1-1; D uncertain. CDR1 and CDR2 from the germline V gene are SGHDN and FVKESK. There are 13 residues in the CDR3. V was shortened by 2 bases and J by 1 base, with 5 bases between the two germline ends. The chain's CDR3 is CASSQQWNTEAFF. The CDR3 nucleotides are TGTGCCAGCAGCCAACAGTGGAACACTGAAGCTTTCTTT.

The gene calls are TRBV7-7 and TRBJ2-5; 9 bases map to TRBD1. The CDR3 consists of 15 residues. The V segment lost 5 bases and the J segment 2 bases; nucleotides outside the gene matches: 6. Germline assignment: CDR1 SSHAT and CDR2 FNYEAQ (reference sequence). The CDR3, as DNA: TGTGCCAGCAGCACGGGACAGGGCTCACAAGAGACCCAGTACTTC. Protein product: CASSTGQGSQETQYF.

V and J are TRBV4-1 and TRBJ2-3; TRBD2 matches 14 bases. Germline CDR1 and CDR2: MGHRA and YSYEKL. The CDR3 is 16 residues long. Germline trimming cut 3 bases from V and 7 bases from J; bases unmatched to any gene: 6. CDR3 region: CASSQGLAGVANTQYF. The CDR3 coding sequence is TGCGCCAGCAGCCAGGGACTAGCGGGAGTGGCGAATACGCAGTATTTT.

The V gene is TRBV9, the J gene TRBJ2-3; TRBD1 might be the D (6 bases). Trimming cost V 0 bases and J 9 bases, with 14 bases left between them. CDR3 size: 14 residues. CDR1 and CDR2 (germline): SGDLS, YYNGEE. The chain's CDR3 is CASSVGDTVRTQYF. The CDR3 coding sequence is TGTGCCAGCAGCGTAGGGGACACCGTAAGGACGCAGTATTTT.

The V gene is TRBV28, the J gene TRBJ1-1; tentative D call: TRBD1 (5 bases). The germline CDR1 and CDR2 sequences are MDHEN and SYDVKM. The CDR3 contains 15 residues. The V gene lost 8 bases and the J gene lost 0 bases, with 16 bases spanning the gap. The CDR3 reads CASYPVDSMNTEAFF. As DNA, the CDR3 is TGTGCCAGCTATCCCGTAGACAGTATGAACACTGAAGCTTTCTTT.

The sample holds one count of this clone. This chain uses TRBV19 with TRBJ2-3, with 12 bases identical to TRBD1. The ends lost 7 bases at V and 7 bases at J; junction bases unmatched: 9. This CDR3 is built from 15 residues. Germline V CDR1 and CDR2: LNHDA, SQIVND (reference sequence). The CDR3 region is CASTPGTGGRNTQYF. The CDR3 nucleotides are TGTGCCAGTACCCCCGGGACAGGGGGCCGAAATACGCAGTATTTT.

This sequence joins TRBV7-8 and TRBJ1-1; 7 bases map to TRBD1. Germline V gene lookup returns CDR1 SGHVS and CDR2 FQNEAQ. The J segment lost 11 bases and the V segment lost 3 bases, leaving 6 bases of the junction unmatched. The CDR3 is 12 residues long. CDR3 amino acids: CASSFTTGSAFF. For the CDR3, the DNA is TGTGCCAGCAGCTTCACGACAGGGTCCGCTTTCTTT.

This sequence joins TRBV2 and TRBJ2-7; 9 nucleotides match TRBD1. CDR3 length: 15 amino acids. The ends lost 1 base at V and 1 base at J; junction bases unmatched: 2. Germline CDR1 SNHLY, CDR2 FYNNEI. Written as DNA, the CDR3 is TGTGCCAGCAGTGAAGACAGGGGGCGATCCTACGAGCAGTACTTC. Its protein product is CASSEDRGRSYEQYF.